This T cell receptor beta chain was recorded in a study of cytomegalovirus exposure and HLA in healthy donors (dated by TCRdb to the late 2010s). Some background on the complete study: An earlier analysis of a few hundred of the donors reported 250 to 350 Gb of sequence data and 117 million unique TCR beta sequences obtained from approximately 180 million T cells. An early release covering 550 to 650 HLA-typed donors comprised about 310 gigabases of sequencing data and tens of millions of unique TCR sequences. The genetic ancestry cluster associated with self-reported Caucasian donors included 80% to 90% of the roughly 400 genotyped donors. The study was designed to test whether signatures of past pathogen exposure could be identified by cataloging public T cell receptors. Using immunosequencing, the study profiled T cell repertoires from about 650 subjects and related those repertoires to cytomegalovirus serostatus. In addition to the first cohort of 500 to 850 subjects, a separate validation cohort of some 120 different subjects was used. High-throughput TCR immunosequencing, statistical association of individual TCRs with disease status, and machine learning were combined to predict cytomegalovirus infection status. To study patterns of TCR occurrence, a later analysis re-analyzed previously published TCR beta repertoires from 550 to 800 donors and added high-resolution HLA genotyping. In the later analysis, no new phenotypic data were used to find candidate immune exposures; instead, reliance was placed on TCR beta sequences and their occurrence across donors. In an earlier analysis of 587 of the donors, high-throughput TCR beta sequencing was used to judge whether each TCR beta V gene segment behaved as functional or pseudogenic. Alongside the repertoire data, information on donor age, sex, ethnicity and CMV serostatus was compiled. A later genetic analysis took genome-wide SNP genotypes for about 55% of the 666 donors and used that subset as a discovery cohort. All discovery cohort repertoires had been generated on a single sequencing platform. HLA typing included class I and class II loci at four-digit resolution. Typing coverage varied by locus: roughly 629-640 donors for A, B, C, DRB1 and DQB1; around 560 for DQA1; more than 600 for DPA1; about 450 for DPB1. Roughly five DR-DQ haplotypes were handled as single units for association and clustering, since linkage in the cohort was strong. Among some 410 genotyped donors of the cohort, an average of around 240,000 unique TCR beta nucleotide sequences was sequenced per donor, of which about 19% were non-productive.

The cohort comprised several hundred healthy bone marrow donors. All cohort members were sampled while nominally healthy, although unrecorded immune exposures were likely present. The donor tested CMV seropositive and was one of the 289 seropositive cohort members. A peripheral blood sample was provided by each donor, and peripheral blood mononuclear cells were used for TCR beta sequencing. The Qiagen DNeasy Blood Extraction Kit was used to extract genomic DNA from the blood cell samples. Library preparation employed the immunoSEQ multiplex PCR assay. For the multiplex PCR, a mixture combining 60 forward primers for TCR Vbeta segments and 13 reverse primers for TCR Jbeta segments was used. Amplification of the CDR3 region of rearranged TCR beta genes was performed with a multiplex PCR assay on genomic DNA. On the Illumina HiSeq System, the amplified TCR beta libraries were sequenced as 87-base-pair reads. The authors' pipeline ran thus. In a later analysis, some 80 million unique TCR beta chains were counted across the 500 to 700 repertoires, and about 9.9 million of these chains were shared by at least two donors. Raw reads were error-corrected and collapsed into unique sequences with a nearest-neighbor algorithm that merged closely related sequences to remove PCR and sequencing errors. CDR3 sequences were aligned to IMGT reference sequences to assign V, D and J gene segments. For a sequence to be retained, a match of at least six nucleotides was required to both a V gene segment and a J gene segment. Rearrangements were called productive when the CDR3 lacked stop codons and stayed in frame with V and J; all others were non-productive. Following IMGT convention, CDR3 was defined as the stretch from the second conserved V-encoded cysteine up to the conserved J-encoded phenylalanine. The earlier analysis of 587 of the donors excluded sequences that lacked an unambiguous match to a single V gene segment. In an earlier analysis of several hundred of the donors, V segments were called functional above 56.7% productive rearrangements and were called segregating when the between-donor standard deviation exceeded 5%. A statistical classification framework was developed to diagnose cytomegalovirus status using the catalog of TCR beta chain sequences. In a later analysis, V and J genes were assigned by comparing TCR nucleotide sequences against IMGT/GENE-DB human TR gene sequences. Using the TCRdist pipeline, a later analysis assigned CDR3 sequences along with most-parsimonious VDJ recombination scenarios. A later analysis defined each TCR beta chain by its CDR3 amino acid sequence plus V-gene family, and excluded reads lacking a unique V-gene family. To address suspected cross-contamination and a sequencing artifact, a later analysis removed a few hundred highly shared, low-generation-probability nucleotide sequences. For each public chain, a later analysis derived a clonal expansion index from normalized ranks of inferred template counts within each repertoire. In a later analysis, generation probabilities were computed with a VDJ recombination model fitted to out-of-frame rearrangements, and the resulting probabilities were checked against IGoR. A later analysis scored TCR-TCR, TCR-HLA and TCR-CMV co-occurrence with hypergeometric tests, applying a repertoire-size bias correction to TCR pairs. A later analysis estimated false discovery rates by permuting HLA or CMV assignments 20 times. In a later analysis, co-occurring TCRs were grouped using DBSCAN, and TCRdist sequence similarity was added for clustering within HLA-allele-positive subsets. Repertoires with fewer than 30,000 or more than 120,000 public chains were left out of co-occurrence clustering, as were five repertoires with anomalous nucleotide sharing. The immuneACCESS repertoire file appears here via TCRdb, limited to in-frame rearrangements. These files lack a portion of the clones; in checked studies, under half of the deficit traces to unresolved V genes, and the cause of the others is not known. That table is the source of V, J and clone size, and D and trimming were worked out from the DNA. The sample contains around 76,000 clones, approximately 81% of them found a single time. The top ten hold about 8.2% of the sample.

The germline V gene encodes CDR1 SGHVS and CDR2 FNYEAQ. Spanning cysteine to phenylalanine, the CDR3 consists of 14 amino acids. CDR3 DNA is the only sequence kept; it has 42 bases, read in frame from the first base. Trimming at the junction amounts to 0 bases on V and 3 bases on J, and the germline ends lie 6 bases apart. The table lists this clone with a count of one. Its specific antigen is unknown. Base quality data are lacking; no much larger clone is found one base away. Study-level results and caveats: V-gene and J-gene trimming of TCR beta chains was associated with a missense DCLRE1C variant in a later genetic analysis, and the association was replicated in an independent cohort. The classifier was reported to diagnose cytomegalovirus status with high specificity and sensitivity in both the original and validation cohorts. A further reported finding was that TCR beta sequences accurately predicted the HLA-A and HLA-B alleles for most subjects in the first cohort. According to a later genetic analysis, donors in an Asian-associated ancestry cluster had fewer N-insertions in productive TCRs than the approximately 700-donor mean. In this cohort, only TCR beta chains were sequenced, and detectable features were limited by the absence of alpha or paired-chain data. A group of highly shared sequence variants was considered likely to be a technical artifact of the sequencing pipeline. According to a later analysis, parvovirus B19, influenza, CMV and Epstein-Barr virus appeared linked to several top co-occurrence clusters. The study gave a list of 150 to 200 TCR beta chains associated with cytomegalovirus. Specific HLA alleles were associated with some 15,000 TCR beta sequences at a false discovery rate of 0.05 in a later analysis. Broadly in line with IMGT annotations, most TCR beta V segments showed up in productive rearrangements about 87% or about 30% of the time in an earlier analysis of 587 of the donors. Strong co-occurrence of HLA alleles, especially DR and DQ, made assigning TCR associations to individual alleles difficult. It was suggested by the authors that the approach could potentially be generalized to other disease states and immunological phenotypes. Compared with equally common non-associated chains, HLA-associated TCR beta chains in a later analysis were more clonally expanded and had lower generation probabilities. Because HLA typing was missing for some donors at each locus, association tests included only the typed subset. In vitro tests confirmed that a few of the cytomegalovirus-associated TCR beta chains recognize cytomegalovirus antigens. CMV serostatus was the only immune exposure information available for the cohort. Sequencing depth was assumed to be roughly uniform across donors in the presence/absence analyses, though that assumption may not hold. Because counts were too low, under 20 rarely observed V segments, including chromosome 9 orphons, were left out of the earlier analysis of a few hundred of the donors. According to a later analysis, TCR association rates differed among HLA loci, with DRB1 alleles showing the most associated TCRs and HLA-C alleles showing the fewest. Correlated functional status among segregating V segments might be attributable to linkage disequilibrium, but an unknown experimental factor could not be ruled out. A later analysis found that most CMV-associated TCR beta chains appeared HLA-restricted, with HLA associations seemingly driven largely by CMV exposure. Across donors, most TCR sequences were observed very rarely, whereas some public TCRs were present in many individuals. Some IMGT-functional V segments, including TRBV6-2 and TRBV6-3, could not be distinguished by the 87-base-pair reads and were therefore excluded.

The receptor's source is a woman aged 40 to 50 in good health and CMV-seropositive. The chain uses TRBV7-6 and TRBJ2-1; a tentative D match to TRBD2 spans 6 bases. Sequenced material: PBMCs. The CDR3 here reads CASSLATSYNEQFF. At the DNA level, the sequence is TGTGCCAGCAGCTTAGCGACTAGCTACAATGAGCAGTTCTTC.